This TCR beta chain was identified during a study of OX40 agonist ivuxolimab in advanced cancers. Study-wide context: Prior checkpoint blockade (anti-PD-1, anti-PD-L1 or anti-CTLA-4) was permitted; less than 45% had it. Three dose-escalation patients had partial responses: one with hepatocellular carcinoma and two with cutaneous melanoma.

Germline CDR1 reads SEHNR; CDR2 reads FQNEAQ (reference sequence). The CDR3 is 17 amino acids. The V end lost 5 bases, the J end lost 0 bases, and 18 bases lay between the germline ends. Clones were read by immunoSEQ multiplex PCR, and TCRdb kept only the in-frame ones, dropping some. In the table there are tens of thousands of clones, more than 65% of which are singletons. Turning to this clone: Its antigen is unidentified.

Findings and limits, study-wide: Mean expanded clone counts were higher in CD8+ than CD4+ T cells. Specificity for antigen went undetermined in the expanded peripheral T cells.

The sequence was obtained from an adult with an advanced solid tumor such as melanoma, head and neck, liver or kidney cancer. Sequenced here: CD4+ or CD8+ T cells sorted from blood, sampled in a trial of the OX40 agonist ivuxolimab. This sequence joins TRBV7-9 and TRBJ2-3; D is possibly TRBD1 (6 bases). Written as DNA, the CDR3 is TGTGCCAGCAGCGGAAATACCGGGACACCTAGCACAGATACGCAGTATTTT. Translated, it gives CASSGNTGTPSTDTQYF.